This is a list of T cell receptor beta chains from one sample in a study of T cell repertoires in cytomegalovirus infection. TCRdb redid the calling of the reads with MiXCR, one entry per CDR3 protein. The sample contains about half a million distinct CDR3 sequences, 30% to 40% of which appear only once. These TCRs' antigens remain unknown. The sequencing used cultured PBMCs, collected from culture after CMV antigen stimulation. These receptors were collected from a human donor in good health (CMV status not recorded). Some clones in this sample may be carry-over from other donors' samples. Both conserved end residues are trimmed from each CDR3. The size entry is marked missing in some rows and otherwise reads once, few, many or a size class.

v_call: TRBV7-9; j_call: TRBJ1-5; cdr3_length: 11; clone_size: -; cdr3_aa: ASSTSGDQPQH
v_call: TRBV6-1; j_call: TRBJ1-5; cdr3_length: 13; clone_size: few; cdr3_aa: ASSPSTVGNQPQH
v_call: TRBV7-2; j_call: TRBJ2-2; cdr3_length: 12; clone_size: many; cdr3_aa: ASSLTAGTGELF
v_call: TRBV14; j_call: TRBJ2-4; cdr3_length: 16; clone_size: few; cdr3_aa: ASSQDIGSGPTKNIQY
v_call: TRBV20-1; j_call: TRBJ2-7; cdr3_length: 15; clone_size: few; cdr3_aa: SARDFGLAGGRDEQY
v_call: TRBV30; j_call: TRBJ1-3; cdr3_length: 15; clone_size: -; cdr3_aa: AWTHRMSRHSGNTIY
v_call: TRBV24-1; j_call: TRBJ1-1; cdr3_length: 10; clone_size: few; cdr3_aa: ATSDPDTEAF
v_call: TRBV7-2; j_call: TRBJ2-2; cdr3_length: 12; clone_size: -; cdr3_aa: ASRSPSGSGELF
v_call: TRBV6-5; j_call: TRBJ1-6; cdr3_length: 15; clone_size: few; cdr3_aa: ASSYDHKGHGNSPLH
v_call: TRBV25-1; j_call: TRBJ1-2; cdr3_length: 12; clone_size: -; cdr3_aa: ASSESRVGYGYT
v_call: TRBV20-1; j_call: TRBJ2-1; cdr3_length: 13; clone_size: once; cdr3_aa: SAREAGGPRNEQF
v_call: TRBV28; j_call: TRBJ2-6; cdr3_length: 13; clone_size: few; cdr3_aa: ASSLTRSGANVLT
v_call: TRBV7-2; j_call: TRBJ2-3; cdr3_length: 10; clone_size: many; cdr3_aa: ASSLPTDTQY
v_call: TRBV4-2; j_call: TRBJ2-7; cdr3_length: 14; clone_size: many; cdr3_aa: ASSQGVAGVSYEQY
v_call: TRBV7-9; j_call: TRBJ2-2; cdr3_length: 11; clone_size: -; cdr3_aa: ASTLTNTGELF
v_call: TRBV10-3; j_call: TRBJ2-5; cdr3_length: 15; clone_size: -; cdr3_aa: AISESRDRAFQETQY
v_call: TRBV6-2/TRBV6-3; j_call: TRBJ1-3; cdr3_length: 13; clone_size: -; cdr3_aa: ASSYSKSTGNTIY
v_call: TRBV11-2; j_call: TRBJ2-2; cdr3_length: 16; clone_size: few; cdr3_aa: ASSPRLAGGPSVGELF
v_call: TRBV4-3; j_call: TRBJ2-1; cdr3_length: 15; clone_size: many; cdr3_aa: ASSQDRASGFYNEQF
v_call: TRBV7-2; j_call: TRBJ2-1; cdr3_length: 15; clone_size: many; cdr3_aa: ASSLASGTSGRNEQF
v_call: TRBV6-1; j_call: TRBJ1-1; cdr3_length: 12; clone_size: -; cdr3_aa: ASSRTQGKTEAF
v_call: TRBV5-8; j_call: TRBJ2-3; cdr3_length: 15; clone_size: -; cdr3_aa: ASSLARLAGGTDTQY
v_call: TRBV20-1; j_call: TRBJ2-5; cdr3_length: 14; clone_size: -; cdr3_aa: SASKGLAGGGETQY
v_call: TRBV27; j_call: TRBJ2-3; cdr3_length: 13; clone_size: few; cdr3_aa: ASSLSGRTTDTQY
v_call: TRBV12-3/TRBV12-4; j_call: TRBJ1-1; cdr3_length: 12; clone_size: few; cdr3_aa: ASSLQVYSAGAF
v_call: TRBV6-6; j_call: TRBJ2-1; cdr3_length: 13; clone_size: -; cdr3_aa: ASSGASGNGNEQF
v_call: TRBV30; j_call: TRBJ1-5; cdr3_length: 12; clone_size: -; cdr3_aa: AWSVRQGDQPQH
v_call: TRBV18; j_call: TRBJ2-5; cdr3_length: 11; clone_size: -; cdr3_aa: ASSPSPLETQY
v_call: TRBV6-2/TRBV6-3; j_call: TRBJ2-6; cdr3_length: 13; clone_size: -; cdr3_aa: ASSYRGSGANVLT
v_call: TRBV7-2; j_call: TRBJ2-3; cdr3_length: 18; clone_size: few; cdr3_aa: ASSSTRGTSGSVSTDTQY
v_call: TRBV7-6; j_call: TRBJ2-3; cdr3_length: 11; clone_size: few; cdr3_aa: ASSYRVTDTQY
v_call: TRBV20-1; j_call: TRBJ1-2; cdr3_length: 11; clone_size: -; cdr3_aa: SAKAGVNYGYT
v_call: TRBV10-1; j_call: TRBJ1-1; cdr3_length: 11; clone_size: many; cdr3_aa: ASSPRSDTEAF
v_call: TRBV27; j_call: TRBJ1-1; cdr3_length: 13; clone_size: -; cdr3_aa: ASSLRSGGNTEAF
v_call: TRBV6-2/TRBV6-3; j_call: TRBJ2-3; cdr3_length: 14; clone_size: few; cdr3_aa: ASSSLLAGGRDTQY
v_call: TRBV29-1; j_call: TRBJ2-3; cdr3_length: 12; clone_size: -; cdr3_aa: SVVMGRETDTQY
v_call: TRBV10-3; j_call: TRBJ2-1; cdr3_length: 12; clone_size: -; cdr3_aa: AISDGRGPNEQF
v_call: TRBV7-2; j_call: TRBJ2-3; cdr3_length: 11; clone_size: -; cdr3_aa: ASSIQITDTQY